This TCR beta chain was found in a study of OX40 agonist ivuxolimab in advanced cancers. Looking at the study overall: Dose-escalation cases comprised hepatocellular carcinoma, melanoma, renal cell or head and neck cancer.

TCRdb's table, derived via immunoSEQ multiplex PCR, lists solely in-frame clones and lacks some. The sample lists about 54,000 clones, roughly 81% seen once, with 1.2% in the top ten. The source material was CD4+ or CD8+ T cells sorted from blood, sampled in a trial of the OX40 agonist ivuxolimab. This receptor was taken from an adult with an advanced solid tumor such as melanoma, head and neck, liver or kidney cancer.

CDR3 in amino acids: CASSQTLLAGGRYEQYF. CDR3 nucleotide sequence: TGCGCCAGCAGCCAAACGCTACTAGCGGGAGGGCGATACGAGCAGTACTTC. The chain recombines TRBV4-1 with TRBJ2-7, with 13 bases fitting TRBD2. With 2 bases clipped from V and 4 bases from J, the junction kept 8 bases outside the gene matches. The CDR3 length is 17 residues. Germline values: CDR1 MGHRA, CDR2 YSYEKL.